This is a list of T cell receptor beta chains from one sample in a study of PD-L1 blockade in urothelial cancer. The assay was immunoSEQ multiplex PCR, and TCRdb's table has in-frame clones only and misses some. Here the sample spans about 84,000 clones, 82% being singletons. The sequences come from PBMCs, collected around atezolizumab (anti-PD-L1) treatment. Receptor source: a man between 65 and 85 years old with urothelial cancer. Each CDR3 is given with its conserved first and last residue. The D gene is left open where the match is weak. Not all rows give a size; the values are once, few, many and, for expanded clones, a class.

clone size: NA
D gene: NA
V gene: TRBV2
J gene: TRBJ1-2
CDR3 DNA: TGTGCCAGCAGTGTACAGGTGGTTTCCTATGGCTACACCTTC
CDR3 protein: CASSVQVVSYGYTF

clone size: NA
D gene: NA
V gene: TRBV5-8
J gene: TRBJ1-5
CDR3 DNA: TGTGCCAGCAGCTTGGACGGGACACGGAGTAGCAATCAGCCCCAGCATTTT
CDR3 protein: CASSLDGTRSSNQPQHF

clone size: NA
D gene: NA
V gene: TRBV7-3
J gene: TRBJ2-3
CDR3 DNA: TGTGCCAGCAGCTTATTGGGCGGGAGCACAGATACGCAGTATTTT
CDR3 protein: CASSLLGGSTDTQYF

clone size: NA
D gene: TRBD1
V gene: TRBV5-1
J gene: TRBJ1-3
CDR3 DNA: TGCGCCAGCAGCATAACAGGGGAAGGAAACACCATATATTTT
CDR3 protein: CASSITGEGNTIYF

clone size: NA
D gene: TRBD1
V gene: TRBV7-2
J gene: TRBJ1-3
CDR3 DNA: TGTGCCAGCAGACAAGACAGGGCCTCTGGAAACACCATATATTTT
CDR3 protein: CASRQDRASGNTIYF

clone size: NA
D gene: TRBD2
V gene: TRBV2
J gene: TRBJ2-1
CDR3 DNA: TGTGCCAGCAGTTTGACTAGCGGGAGGTCTTATGAGCAGTTCTTC
CDR3 protein: CASSLTSGRSYEQFF

clone size: NA
D gene: NA
V gene: TRBV7-9
J gene: TRBJ2-4
CDR3 DNA: TGTGCCAGCAGCTTAGCTTCTAGGGACTGGCTAGCCAAAAACATTCAGTACTTC
CDR3 protein: CASSLASRDWLAKNIQYF

clone size: NA
D gene: NA
V gene: TRBV7-8
J gene: TRBJ1-3
CDR3 DNA: TGTGCCAGCAGCTTAGACCCGGAGAGCTCTGGAAACACCATATATTTT
CDR3 protein: CASSLDPESSGNTIYF

clone size: NA
D gene: NA
V gene: TRBV7-8
J gene: TRBJ1-1
CDR3 DNA: TGTGCCAGCAGCTTGAACACGAACACTGAAGCTTTCTTT
CDR3 protein: CASSLNTNTEAFF

clone size: NA
D gene: TRBD1
V gene: TRBV9
J gene: TRBJ1-2
CDR3 DNA: TGTGCCAGCAGCGTCGAACCTACAGGGGGGGGTGGCTACACCTTC
CDR3 protein: CASSVEPTGGGGYTF

clone size: NA
D gene: TRBD2
V gene: TRBV29-1
J gene: TRBJ2-1
CDR3 DNA: TGCAGCCTGCGGGTAGCGGGAGATCTCAATGAGCAGTTCTTC
CDR3 protein: CSLRVAGDLNEQFF

clone size: NA
D gene: NA
V gene: TRBV10-3
J gene: TRBJ2-6
CDR3 DNA: TGTGCCATCAGTGAGCGGCCCGCGGCCCCTGGGGCCAACGTCCTGACTTTC
CDR3 protein: CAISERPAAPGANVLTF

clone size: NA
D gene: NA
V gene: TRBV10-3
J gene: TRBJ2-2
CDR3 DNA: TGTGCCATCAGTGAGAACAGGGTTTACACCGGGGAGCTGTTTTTT
CDR3 protein: CAISENRVYTGELFF

clone size: once
D gene: TRBD2
V gene: TRBV7-2
J gene: TRBJ2-7
CDR3 DNA: TGTGCCAGCAGCCGCGGGACTAGCGGAGGAGGGTACGAGCAGTACTTC
CDR3 protein: CASSRGTSGGGYEQYF

clone size: NA
D gene: TRBD2
V gene: TRBV27
J gene: TRBJ2-3
CDR3 DNA: TGTGCCAGCAAGTACCTAGCGGGAGGGGTCACAGATACGCAGTATTTT
CDR3 protein: CASKYLAGGVTDTQYF

clone size: NA
D gene: NA
V gene: TRBV6-1
J gene: TRBJ2-3
CDR3 DNA: TGTGCCAGCAGTAACGGACAGTACCGCACAGATACGCAGTATTTT
CDR3 protein: CASSNGQYRTDTQYF

clone size: NA
D gene: TRBD1
V gene: TRBV7-6
J gene: TRBJ2-5
CDR3 DNA: TGTGCCAGCAGCCGAGGGACAGAACAAGAGACCCAGTACTTC
CDR3 protein: CASSRGTEQETQYF

clone size: NA
D gene: TRBD1
V gene: TRBV18
J gene: TRBJ1-1
CDR3 DNA: TGTGCCAGCTCACCGGACAGGGGAGGAACTGAAGCTTTCTTT
CDR3 protein: CASSPDRGGTEAFF

clone size: NA
D gene: TRBD1
V gene: TRBV18
J gene: TRBJ1-4
CDR3 DNA: TGTGCCAGCTCACCACCGACAGGGGGGGATGAAAAACTGTTTTTT
CDR3 protein: CASSPPTGGDEKLFF

clone size: NA
D gene: TRBD2
V gene: TRBV9
J gene: TRBJ2-1
CDR3 DNA: TGTGCCAGCAGCGGTGGACTAGCGGGAGGACCGGGGTATGAGCAGTTCTTC
CDR3 protein: CASSGGLAGGPGYEQFF

clone size: few
D gene: TRBD2
V gene: TRBV14
J gene: TRBJ2-7
CDR3 DNA: TGTGCCAGCGGGACTACCACCTCCTACGAGCAGTACTTC
CDR3 protein: CASGTTTSYEQYF

clone size: NA
D gene: TRBD2
V gene: TRBV5-1
J gene: TRBJ2-3
CDR3 DNA: TGCGCCAGCAGCACTAGCGGGAGGGCCGGGGATACGCAGTATTTT
CDR3 protein: CASSTSGRAGDTQYF

clone size: NA
D gene: TRBD1
V gene: TRBV4-1
J gene: TRBJ2-2
CDR3 DNA: TGCGCCAGCAGCCTAACGGACAGGGCTTCCGGGGAGCTGTTTTTT
CDR3 protein: CASSLTDRASGELFF

clone size: once
D gene: NA
V gene: TRBV9
J gene: TRBJ2-7
CDR3 DNA: TGTGCCAGCAGCGTAGGAGGCGGTAGTGACGAGCAGTACTTC
CDR3 protein: CASSVGGGSDEQYF

clone size: NA
D gene: NA
V gene: TRBV29-1
J gene: TRBJ2-1
CDR3 DNA: TGCAGCGTTGAAGATCTAGCCTCCAGGGGCAATGAGCAGTTCTTC
CDR3 protein: CSVEDLASRGNEQFF

clone size: NA
D gene: TRBD2
V gene: TRBV7-8
J gene: TRBJ2-2
CDR3 DNA: TGTGCCAGCAGCTCTAGACTAGCGGGGGCCTCGGGTACCGGGGAGCTGTTTTTT
CDR3 protein: CASSSRLAGASGTGELFF

clone size: NA
D gene: TRBD1
V gene: TRBV27
J gene: TRBJ2-4
CDR3 DNA: TGTGCCAGCAGTCCGACAGGGGAAAACATTCAGTACTTC
CDR3 protein: CASSPTGENIQYF

clone size: once
D gene: TRBD1
V gene: TRBV5-4
J gene: TRBJ2-5
CDR3 DNA: TGTGCCAGCAGAGCGGACAGGGGGCAAGAGACCCAGTACTTC
CDR3 protein: CASRADRGQETQYF

clone size: NA
D gene: TRBD1
V gene: TRBV19
J gene: TRBJ1-2
CDR3 DNA: TGTGCCAGTAGTACCCCAGTCGGGACAGGCGGGGGCTACACCTTC
CDR3 protein: CASSTPVGTGGGYTF

clone size: once
D gene: TRBD1
V gene: TRBV15
J gene: TRBJ1-1
CDR3 DNA: TGTGCCACCAGCAGAGTCGGGACAGGGGCCTTGAACACTGAAGCTTTCTTT
CDR3 protein: CATSRVGTGALNTEAFF

clone size: NA
D gene: NA
V gene: TRBV10-1
J gene: TRBJ1-1
CDR3 DNA: TGCGCCAGCAGTGAGTCCCCCGGGGAGAGTATCGCCGAAGCTTTCTTT
CDR3 protein: CASSESPGESIAEAFF

clone size: few
D gene: NA
V gene: TRBV6-5
J gene: TRBJ1-2
CDR3 DNA: TGTGCCAGCAGTTACTCCCGGACAGCTAACTATGGCTACACCTTC
CDR3 protein: CASSYSRTANYGYTF

clone size: NA
D gene: NA
V gene: TRBV7-2
J gene: TRBJ2-5
CDR3 DNA: TGTGCCAGCAGCCCCGGTCCCCAAGAGACCCAGTACTTC
CDR3 protein: CASSPGPQETQYF

clone size: NA
D gene: NA
V gene: TRBV11-2
J gene: TRBJ2-7
CDR3 DNA: TGTGCCAGCAGCTTAGACGGGACCTACGAGCAGTACTTC
CDR3 protein: CASSLDGTYEQYF

clone size: few
D gene: TRBD2
V gene: TRBV28
J gene: TRBJ2-1
CDR3 DNA: TGTGCCAGCAGGGAGGGAGGGGACAATGAGCAGTTCTTC
CDR3 protein: CASREGGDNEQFF

clone size: NA
D gene: TRBD2
V gene: TRBV5-1
J gene: TRBJ2-5
CDR3 DNA: TGCGCCAGCACCCTAGCGGGGGGTAGCGAAGAGACCCAGTACTTC
CDR3 protein: CASTLAGGSEETQYF